Listed below are T cell receptor beta chains from one sample, sequenced in a study of CXCR3-negative and CXCR3-positive naive CD8 T cells. Reprocessing the 5' RACE reads, TCRdb reports a single entry for every CDR3 protein and omits DNA. Recorded here are around 63,000 distinct CDR3 sequences; the top ten clones represent about 4.9%. The sample consisted of naive CXCR3+ CD8+ T cells from blood. These receptor sequences come from a human donor in good health. Some clones in this sample may be carry-over from other donors' samples. Both conserved end residues are part of each CDR3. Fields, in order: V gene, J gene, CDR3 protein.

V: TRBV9
J: TRBJ2-7
CDR3: CASSVGAGESYEQYF

V: TRBV7-8
J: TRBJ2-7
CDR3: CASSPVAGGESYEQYF

V: TRBV5-1
J: TRBJ2-1
CDR3: CASTGGPSYNEQFF

V: TRBV14
J: TRBJ2-7
CDR3: CASSQERGRSYEQYF

V: TRBV13
J: TRBJ1-2
CDR3: CASSLGQGHGYTF

V: TRBV7-9
J: TRBJ2-5
CDR3: CASSLGEMYQETQYF

V: TRBV6-2/TRBV6-3
J: TRBJ2-2
CDR3: CASSPGQTGELFF

V: TRBV28
J: TRBJ2-7
CDR3: CASSQFSGTVSYEQYF

V: TRBV5-1
J: TRBJ2-7
CDR3: CASSLLYRVIFAYEQYF

V: TRBV5-1
J: TRBJ2-3
CDR3: CASSLAPTDTQYF

V: TRBV28
J: TRBJ2-2
CDR3: CASSLGYGELFF

V: TRBV12-3/TRBV12-4
J: TRBJ2-7
CDR3: CASTSTGVYEQYF

V: TRBV27
J: TRBJ2-4
CDR3: CASSPRAGGVFNIQYF

V: TRBV7-9
J: TRBJ2-1
CDR3: CASTSPGPRNNEQFF

V: TRBV9
J: TRBJ2-7
CDR3: CASSAGQVLSYEQYF

V: TRBV4-1
J: TRBJ2-3
CDR3: CASSQVKGYTQYF

V: TRBV16
J: TRBJ2-7
CDR3: CASSRRGRGFEQYF

V: TRBV30
J: TRBJ2-1
CDR3: CAWETVSSYNEQFF

V: TRBV29-1
J: TRBJ2-1
CDR3: CSVEGIKLNEQFF

V: TRBV20-1
J: TRBJ2-2
CDR3: CSARGTGEDTGELFF

V: TRBV4-1
J: TRBJ2-5
CDR3: CASSQGRNEWETQYF

V: TRBV11-3
J: TRBJ2-2
CDR3: CASSLGRNTGELFF